One and the same sample provided the 19 T cell receptor beta chains below, sequenced in a study of monozygotic twins with inflammatory bowel disease. TCRdb derives one entry per CDR3 protein from the 5' RACE reads, leaving out DNA. The sample has fewer than 550,000 distinct CDR3 sequences; the top ten hold about 2.3%. The source material was blood. These TCRs come from a human donor with ulcerative colitis or Crohn's disease, or a healthy co-twin of an affected twin (not recorded which).

The rearrangement links TRBV2 to TRBJ2-7; TCRdb names TRBD1, which stays unverified in the absence of DNA. Per the germline V gene, CDR1 is SNHLY and CDR2 is FYNNEI. This CDR3 region has 15 residues. CDR3 sequence: CATTSPPAGLYEQYF.

The chain combines TRBV9 with TRBJ2-6. The CDR3 contains 16 residues. CDR1 is SGDLS and CDR2 is YYNGEE in the germline V gene. The CDR3 reads CASSVESRPGANVLTF. Variable domain in full (rest from reference TRBV9 and TRBJ2-6): DSGVTQTPKHLITATGQRVTLRCSPRSGDLSVYWYQQSLDQGLQFLIQYYNGEERAKGNILERFSAQQFPDLHSELNLSSLELGDSALYFCASSVESRPGANVLTFGAGSRLTVL.

The gene calls are TRBV20-1 and TRBJ2-1; no DNA is available, so the TRBD1 call from TCRdb remains unchecked. There are 12 residues in the CDR3. Germline CDR1 and CDR2: DFQATT and SNEGSKA (reference sequence). The CDR3 here is CSALTDNNEQFF.

The genes are TRBV7-8 and TRBJ2-1; without DNA, the TCRdb call of TRBD2 cannot be checked. The CDR3 sequence is 15 residues long. Germline CDR1 SGHVS, CDR2 FQNEAQ. The CDR3 region is CASSLASGAWNEQFF.

Here the CDR3 reads CASSEITVRGYTF. The chain couples TRBV6-1 to TRBJ1-2. Germline V gives CDR1 MNHNS, CDR2 SASEGT. The CDR3 runs 13 residues.

The V call is TRBV3-1, the J call TRBJ2-7. This CDR3 is 14 amino acids long. Looked up from germline, CDR1 is LGHDT and CDR2 is YNNKEL (reference sequence). The CDR3 here is CASSQVQYSGEQYF.

Here the CDR3 reads CASSYRQGRGEQYF. The V gene is TRBV7-2, the J gene TRBJ2-7; TCRdb calls TRBD1, which cannot be checked without DNA. Germline CDR1 and CDR2: SGHTA and FQGNSA. CDR3 length equals 14 residues.

J is TRBJ1-5 and V is TRBV7-2; TCRdb picks TRBD1, but there is no DNA to check that call. Per germline, CDR1 SGHTA and CDR2 FQGNSA. The CDR3 length is 14 residues. This CDR3 reads CASSLGNPGQPQHF.

The chain's CDR3 is CSARARKANEQFF. The chain combines TRBV20-1 with TRBJ2-1. This CDR3 comprises 13 residues. Germline V gene data show CDR1 as DFQATT and CDR2 as SNEGSKA (reference sequence).

The chain recombines TRBV6-5 with TRBJ1-2; TCRdb indicates TRBD1, and absent DNA this call remains unverified. The CDR3 sequence is 17 residues long. In germline, CDR1 is MNHEY, CDR2 SVGAGI. CDR3 region: CASSSPWGATGARGYTF.

V gene TRBV7-2 combines with J gene TRBJ2-7; TCRdb's D gene call, TRBD2, goes unchecked for lack of DNA. Per the germline V gene, CDR1 is SGHTA and CDR2 is FQGNSA. This CDR3 is 18 amino acids long. This CDR3 is CASSLARLAGDDSLGQYF.

The chain combines TRBV7-2 with TRBJ1-2. This CDR3 has 13 residues. Germline values: CDR1 SGHTA, CDR2 FQGNSA. This chain's CDR3 is CASSLQNSYGYTF.

The rearrangement uses TRBV15 and TRBJ2-3; TCRdb outputs TRBD1, but without DNA this stays unchecked. In germline, CDR1 is LNHNV, CDR2 YYDKDF (reference sequence). The length of the CDR3 is 15 residues. The CDR3 sequence: CATSREGQDTDTQYF.

The rearrangement links TRBV10-3 to TRBJ2-3; the TCRdb call, TRBD1, lacks DNA for checking. The CDR3 covers 13 residues. The germline CDR1 and CDR2 sequences are ENHRY and SYGVKD. The CDR3 protein is CAILSAATDTQYF.

The gene calls are TRBV20-1 and TRBJ1-6; TCRdb reports TRBD1, a call that lacks DNA to check it against. Germline V gene data show CDR1 as DFQATT and CDR2 as SNEGSKA (reference sequence). This CDR3 is built from 14 residues. CDR3 protein: CSARSAQGSSPLHF.

The chain carries TRBV6-1 and TRBJ1-1. The CDR3 has 13 amino acids. Germline V lookup: CDR1 MNHNS, CDR2 SASEGT. The chain's CDR3 is CASSRDLNKLAFF.

J is TRBJ2-3 and V is TRBV5-1; the TCRdb call, TRBD2, lacks DNA for checking. Germline-derived CDR1 and CDR2 are SGHRS and YFSETQ. The CDR3 loop spans 14 amino acids. Here the CDR3 reads CASSLGSAPDTQYF.

V is TRBV7-2 and J is TRBJ2-6; absent DNA, TCRdb's TRBD2 call cannot be checked. This CDR3 has 16 amino acids. Germline V CDR1 and CDR2: SGHTA, FQGNSA. CDR3 residues: CASSLGALSGANVLTF.

The CDR3 here is CASSPGDSNQPQHF. The chain uses TRBV5-1 and TRBJ1-5; lacking DNA, the TRBD1 call made by TCRdb goes unchecked. The CDR3 runs to 14 residues. Germline CDR1 and CDR2: SGHRS and YFSETQ.